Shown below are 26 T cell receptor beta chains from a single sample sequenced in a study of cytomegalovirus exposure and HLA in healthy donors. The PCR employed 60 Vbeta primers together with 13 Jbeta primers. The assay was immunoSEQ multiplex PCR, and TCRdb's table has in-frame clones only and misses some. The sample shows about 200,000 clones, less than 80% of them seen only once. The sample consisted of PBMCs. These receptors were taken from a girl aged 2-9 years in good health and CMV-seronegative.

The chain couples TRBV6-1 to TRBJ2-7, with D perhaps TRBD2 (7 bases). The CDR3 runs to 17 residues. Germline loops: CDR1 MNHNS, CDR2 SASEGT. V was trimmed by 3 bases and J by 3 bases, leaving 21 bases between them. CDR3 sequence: CASSDRGGAPEIYEQYF. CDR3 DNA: TGTGCCAGCAGTGACCGTGGGGGGGCCCCGGAAATCTACGAGCAGTACTTC.

The CDR3 sequence: CASKPGGRLETIQYF. CDR3 nucleotide sequence: TGCGCCAGCAAGCCCGGAGGTAGACTGGAGACCATTCAGTACTTC. The chain couples TRBV5-1 to TRBJ2-4; D possibly corresponds to TRBD2 (5 bases). V shed 6 bases and J shed 9 bases, with 22 bases lying between them. The germline V gene has CDR1 SGHRS and CDR2 YFSETQ. This CDR3 is 15 amino acids long.

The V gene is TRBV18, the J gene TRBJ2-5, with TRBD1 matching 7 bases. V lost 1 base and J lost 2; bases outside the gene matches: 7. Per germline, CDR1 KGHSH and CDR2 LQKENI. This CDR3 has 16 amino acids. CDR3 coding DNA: TGTGCCAGCTCACCACGGGTCCGGGACAGACAAGAGACCCAGTACTTC. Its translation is CASSPRVRDRQETQYF.

This chain's CDR3 is CASSPSSGGTNNEQFF. The CDR3 region has the DNA TGTGCCAGCAGCCCTTCTAGCGGGGGGACGAACAATGAGCAGTTCTTC. The J gene is TRBJ2-1, the V gene TRBV13; 11 nucleotides line up with TRBD2. The CDR3 sequence is 16 residues long. V lost 5 bases, J lost 5 bases, and 8 bases stayed unmatched. The V gene's germline CDR1 is PRHDT and CDR2 FYEKMQ (reference sequence).

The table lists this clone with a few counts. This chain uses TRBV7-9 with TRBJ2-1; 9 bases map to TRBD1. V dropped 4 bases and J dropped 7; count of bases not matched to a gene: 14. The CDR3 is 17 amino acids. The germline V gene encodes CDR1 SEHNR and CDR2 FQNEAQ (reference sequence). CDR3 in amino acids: CASSSLRGQGGLNEQFF. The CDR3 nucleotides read TGTGCCAGCAGCTCACTTAGGGGACAGGGAGGTTTAAATGAGCAGTTCTTC. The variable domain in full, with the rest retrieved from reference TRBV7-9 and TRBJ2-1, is DTGVSQNPRHKITKRGQNVTFRCDPISEHNRLYWYRQTLGQGPEFLTYFQNEAQLEKSRLLSDRFSAERPKGSFSTLEIQRTEQGDSAMYLCASSSLRGQGGLNEQFFGPGTRLTVL.

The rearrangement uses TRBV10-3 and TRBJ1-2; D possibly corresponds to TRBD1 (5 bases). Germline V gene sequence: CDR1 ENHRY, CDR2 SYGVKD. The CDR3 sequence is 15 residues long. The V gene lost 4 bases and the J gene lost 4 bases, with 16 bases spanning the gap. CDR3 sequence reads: CAISAGLESGYGYTF. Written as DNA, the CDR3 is TGTGCCATCAGTGCAGGGTTGGAGTCAGGCTATGGCTACACCTTC.

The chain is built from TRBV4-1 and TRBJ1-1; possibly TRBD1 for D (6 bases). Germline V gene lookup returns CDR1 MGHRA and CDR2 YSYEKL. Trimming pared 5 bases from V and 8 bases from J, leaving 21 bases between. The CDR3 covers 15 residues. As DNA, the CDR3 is TGCGCCAGCAGCTCACATGGGGCAGGGGTGACCGAAGCTTTCTTT. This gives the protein CASSSHGAGVTEAFF.

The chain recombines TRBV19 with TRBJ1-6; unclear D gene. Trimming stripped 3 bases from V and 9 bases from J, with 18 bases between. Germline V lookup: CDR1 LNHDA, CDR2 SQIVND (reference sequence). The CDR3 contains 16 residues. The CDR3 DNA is TGTGCCAGTAGTATCGGCATCGCATACCGGGGTTCACCCCTCCACTTT. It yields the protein CASSIGIAYRGSPLHF.

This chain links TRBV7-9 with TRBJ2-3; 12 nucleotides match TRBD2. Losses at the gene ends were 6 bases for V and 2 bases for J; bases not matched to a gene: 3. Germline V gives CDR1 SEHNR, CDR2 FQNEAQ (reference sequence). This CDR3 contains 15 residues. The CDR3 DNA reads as TGTGCCAGCAGGGGGACTAGCGGGCTCACAGATACGCAGTATTTT. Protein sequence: CASRGTSGLTDTQYF.

The CDR3 loop is CASSSRPGQGVNNEKLFF. For the CDR3, the DNA is TGTGCCAGCAGCTCCCGGCCAGGACAGGGTGTGAATAATGAAAAACTGTTTTTT. This chain joins TRBV7-9 and TRBJ1-4; 8 bases map to TRBD1. This CDR3 is built from 18 residues. CDR1 and CDR2 from the germline V gene are SEHNR and FQNEAQ (reference sequence). V was pared by 4 bases and J by 4 bases, with 14 bases of the junction left unmatched.

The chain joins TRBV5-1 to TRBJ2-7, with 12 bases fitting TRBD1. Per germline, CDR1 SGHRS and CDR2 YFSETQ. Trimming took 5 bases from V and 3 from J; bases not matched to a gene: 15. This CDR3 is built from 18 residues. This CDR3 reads CASRTGRDRGREDYEQYF. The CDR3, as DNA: TGCGCCAGCAGGACCGGCCGGGACAGGGGGCGGGAGGACTACGAGCAGTACTTC.

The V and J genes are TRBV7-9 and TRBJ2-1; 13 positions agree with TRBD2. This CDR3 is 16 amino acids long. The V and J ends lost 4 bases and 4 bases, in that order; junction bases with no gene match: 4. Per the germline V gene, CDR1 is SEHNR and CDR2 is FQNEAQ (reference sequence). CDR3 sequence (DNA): TGTGCCAGCAGCTCAAGACTAGCGGGGGGTTACAATGAGCAGTTCTTC. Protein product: CASSSRLAGGYNEQFF.

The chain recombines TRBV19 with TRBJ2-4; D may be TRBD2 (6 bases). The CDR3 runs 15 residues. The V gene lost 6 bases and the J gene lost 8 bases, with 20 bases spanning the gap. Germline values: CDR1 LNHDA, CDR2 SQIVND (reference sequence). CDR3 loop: CASRSEPGSEDIQYF. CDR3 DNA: TGTGCCAGTAGATCTGAACCCGGGAGCGAAGACATTCAGTACTTC.

The CDR3 here is CASSLDQVIYEQYF. The CDR3 DNA reads as TGTGCCAGCAGCTTAGATCAGGTCATCTACGAGCAGTACTTC. The rearrangement links TRBV7-9 to TRBJ2-7; D uncertain. Germline assignment: CDR1 SEHNR and CDR2 FQNEAQ (reference sequence). The CDR3 spans 14 residues. Between the trimmed V and J ends, which lost 1 base and 3 bases, there was a span of 10 bases.

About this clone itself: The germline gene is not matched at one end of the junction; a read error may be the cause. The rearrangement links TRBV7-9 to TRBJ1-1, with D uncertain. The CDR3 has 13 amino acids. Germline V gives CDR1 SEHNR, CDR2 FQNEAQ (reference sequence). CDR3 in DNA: TGTTCCAGCAGCTCGAGCAGAGGGTCTGAAGCTTTCTTT. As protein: CSSSSSRGSEAFF.

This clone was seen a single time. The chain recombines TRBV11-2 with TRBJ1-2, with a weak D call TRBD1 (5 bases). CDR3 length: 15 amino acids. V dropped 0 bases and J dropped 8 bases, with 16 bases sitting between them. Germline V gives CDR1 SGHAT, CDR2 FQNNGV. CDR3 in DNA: TGTGCCAGCAGCTTAGATAGGAGAACAGGTTTAGGCTACACCTTC. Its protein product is CASSLDRRTGLGYTF.

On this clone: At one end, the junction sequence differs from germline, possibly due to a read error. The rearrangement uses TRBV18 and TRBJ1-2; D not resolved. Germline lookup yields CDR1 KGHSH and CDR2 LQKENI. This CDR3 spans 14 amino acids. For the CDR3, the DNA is TGTGCCAGCTCACCTGCGACGGAATACTATGGCTACATCTTC. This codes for CASSPATEYYGYIF. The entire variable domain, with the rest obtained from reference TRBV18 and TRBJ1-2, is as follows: NAGVMQNPRHLVRRRGQEARLRCSPMKGHSHVYWYRQLPEEGLKFMVYLQKENIIDESGMPKERFSAEFPKEGPSILRIQQVVRGDSAAYFCASSPATEYYGYIFGSGTRLTVV.

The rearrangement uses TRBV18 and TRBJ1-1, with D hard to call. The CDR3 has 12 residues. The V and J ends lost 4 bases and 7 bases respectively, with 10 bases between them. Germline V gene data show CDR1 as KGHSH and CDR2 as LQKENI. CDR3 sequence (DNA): TGTGCCAGCTCACTCCCTACTGGTGAAGCTTTCTTT. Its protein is CASSLPTGEAFF.

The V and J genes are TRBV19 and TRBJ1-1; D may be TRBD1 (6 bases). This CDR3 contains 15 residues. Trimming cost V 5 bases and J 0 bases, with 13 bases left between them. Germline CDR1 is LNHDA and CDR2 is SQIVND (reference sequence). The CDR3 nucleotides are TGTGCCAGTAGTCCTTCGGGACAACTGAACACTGAAGCTTTCTTT. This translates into CASSPSGQLNTEAFF.

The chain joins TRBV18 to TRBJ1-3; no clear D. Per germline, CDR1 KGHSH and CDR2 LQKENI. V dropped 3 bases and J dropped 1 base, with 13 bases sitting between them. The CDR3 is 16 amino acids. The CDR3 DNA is TGTGCCAGCTCACCGATGGCACCCAAATCTGGAAACACCATATATTTT. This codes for CASSPMAPKSGNTIYF.

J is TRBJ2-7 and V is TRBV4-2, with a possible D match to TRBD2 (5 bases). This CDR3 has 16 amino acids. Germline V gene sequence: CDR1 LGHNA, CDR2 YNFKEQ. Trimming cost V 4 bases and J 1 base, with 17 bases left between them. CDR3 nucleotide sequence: TGTGCCAGCAGCCGGCCCACCGGAGGTAATTCCTACGAGCAGTACTTC. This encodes CASSRPTGGNSYEQYF.

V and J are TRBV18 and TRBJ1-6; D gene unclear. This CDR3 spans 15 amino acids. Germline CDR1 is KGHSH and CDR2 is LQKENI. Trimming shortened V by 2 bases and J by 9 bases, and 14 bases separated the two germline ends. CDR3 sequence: CASSPSRTVGSPLHF. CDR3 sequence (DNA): TGTGCCAGCTCACCAAGCCGGACTGTAGGTTCACCCCTCCACTTT.

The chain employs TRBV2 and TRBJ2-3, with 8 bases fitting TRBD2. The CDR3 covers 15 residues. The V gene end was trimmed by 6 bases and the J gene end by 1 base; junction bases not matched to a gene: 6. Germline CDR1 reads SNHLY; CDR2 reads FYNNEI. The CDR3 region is CASRPGLGGTDTQYF. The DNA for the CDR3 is TGTGCCAGCAGGCCGGGACTAGGGGGCACAGATACGCAGTATTTT.

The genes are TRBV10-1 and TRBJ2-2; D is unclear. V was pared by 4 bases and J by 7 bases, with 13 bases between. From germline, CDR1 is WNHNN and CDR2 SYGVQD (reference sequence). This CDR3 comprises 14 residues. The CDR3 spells CASSVKLPGGELFF. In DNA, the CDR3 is TGCGCCAGCAGTGTGAAACTACCGGGCGGGGAGCTGTTTTTT.

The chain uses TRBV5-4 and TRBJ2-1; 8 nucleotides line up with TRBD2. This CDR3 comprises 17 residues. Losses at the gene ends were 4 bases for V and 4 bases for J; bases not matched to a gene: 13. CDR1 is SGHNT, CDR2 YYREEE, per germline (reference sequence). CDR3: CASSIGAAGGSYNEQFF. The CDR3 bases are TGTGCCAGCAGCATTGGCGCCGCGGGAGGATCATACAATGAGCAGTTCTTC.

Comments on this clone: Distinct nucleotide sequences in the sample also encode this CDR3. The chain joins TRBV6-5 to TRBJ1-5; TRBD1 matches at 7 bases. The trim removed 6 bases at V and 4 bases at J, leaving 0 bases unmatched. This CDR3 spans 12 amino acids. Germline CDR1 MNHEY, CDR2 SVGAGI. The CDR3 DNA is TGTGCCAGCAGGACAGGGAATCAGCCCCAGCATTTT. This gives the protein CASRTGNQPQHF.